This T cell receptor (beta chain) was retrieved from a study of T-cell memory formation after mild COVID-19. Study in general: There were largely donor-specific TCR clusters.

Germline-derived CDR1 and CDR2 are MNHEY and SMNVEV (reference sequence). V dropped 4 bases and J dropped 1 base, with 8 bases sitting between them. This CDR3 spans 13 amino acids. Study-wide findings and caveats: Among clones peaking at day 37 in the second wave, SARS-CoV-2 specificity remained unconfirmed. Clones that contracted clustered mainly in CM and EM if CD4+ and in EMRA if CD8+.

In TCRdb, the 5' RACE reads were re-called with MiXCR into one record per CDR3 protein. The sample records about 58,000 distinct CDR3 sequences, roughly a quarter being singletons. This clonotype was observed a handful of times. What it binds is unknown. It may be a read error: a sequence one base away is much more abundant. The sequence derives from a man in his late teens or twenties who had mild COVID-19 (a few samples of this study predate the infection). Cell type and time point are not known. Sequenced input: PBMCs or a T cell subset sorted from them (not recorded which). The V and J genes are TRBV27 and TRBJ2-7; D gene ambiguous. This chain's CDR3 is CASSWGKSYEQYF. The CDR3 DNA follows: TGTGCCAGCAGTTGGGGAAAGTCCTACGAGCAGTACTTC.